This T cell receptor beta chain stems from a study of blood T cell repertoires in COVID-19. Study in general: COVID-19 samples, acute and convalescent, were from the United States, Italy and Spain. Sources were T cells, B-cell-depleted T cells, or PBMCs; the material itself was cDNA or gDNA.

The CDR3 loop spans 13 amino acids. CDR1 is KGHSH and CDR2 is LQKENI in the germline V gene. V lost 3 bases and J 3 bases, leaving 8 bases between the germline ends. As handled by the study authors: For nucleated cells, counts were estimated from reference gene primer amplification. The table came from immunoSEQ multiplex PCR; TCRdb's copy has only in-frame clones and leaves some out. The V and J calls and clone size come from that table; D and trimming were worked out from the DNA. The profile shows around 70,000 clones, around nine tenths of them singletons. The genes are TRBV18 and TRBJ1-2; D is unclear. The TCR originated in a human donor in a cohort sampled during active COVID-19. Sequencing was done on a sample of peripheral blood. CDR3 loop: CASSPGEDYGYTF. The CDR3, as DNA: TGTGCCAGCTCACCCGGGGAGGACTATGGCTACACCTTC. The entire variable domain, with the rest obtained from reference TRBV18 and TRBJ1-2, is as follows: NAGVMQNPRHLVRRRGQEARLRCSPMKGHSHVYWYRQLPEEGLKFMVYLQKENIIDESGMPKERFSAEFPKEGPSILRIQQVVRGDSAAYFCASSPGEDYGYTFGSGTRLTVV.